The 16 T cell receptor beta chains listed next were all sequenced from one sample in a study of T cells in Graves' hyperthyroidism and ophthalmopathy. The CDR3 regions of TCR beta were amplified from RNA transcripts. With the HTBI primer set, the TCR CDR3 went through a first round of RT-PCR. MiXCR was run by TCRdb on the multiplex PCR reads, yielding one entry per CDR3 protein. The sample holds 640,000 or so distinct CDR3 sequences, under 15% seen once. The sequencing input was blood. The receptors shown here come from a woman in her thirties or forties with Graves' ophthalmopathy.

This clonotype was counted at least ten times. CDR3 sequence reads: CASGRDPYTEAFF. The CDR3 DNA follows: TGTGCCAGCGGGCGGGACCCGTACACTGAAGCTTTCTTT. This chain connects TRBV28 to TRBJ1-1; weak D call: TRBD1 (5 bases). CDR3 size: 13 residues. The germline V and J ends were trimmed by 8 bases and 3 bases, with 13 bases remaining between them. Germline-derived CDR1 and CDR2 are MDHEN and SYDVKM. The whole variable domain, remainder taken from reference TRBV28 and TRBJ1-1, is DVKVTQSSRYLVKRTGEKVFLECVQDMDHENMFWYRQDPGLGLRLIYFSYDVKMKEKGDIPEGYSVSREKKERFSLILESASTNQTSMYLCASGRDPYTEAFFGQGTRLTVV.

This clonotype has at least ten counts. The chain combines TRBV27 with TRBJ2-2; D remains unclear. The V end lost 2 bases, the J end lost 6 bases, and 16 bases lay between the germline ends. The CDR3 runs to 16 residues. CDR1 and CDR2 from the germline V gene are MNHEY and SMNVEV (reference sequence). The CDR3: CASSLLRGDGPGELFF. The CDR3 DNA sequence: TGTGCCAGCAGTTTACTCCGCGGAGATGGGCCCGGGGAGCTGTTTTTT.

This clonotype occurred many times. The chain couples TRBV11-3 to TRBJ2-2, with TRBD2 matching 8 bases. Germline lookup yields CDR1 SGHNT and CDR2 YENEEA. This CDR3 is built from 15 residues. With 2 bases clipped from V and 4 bases from J, the junction kept 3 bases outside the gene matches. The CDR3 DNA follows: TGTGCCAGCAGCTTACCGGGACTAGGCACCGGGGAGCTGTTTTTT. It encodes CASSLPGLGTGELFF.

In its sample, this clonotype was seen many times. This rearrangement joins TRBV15 to TRBJ2-5; tentatively, D is TRBD1 or TRBD2 (5 bases each). The CDR3 extends over 14 amino acids. With 3 bases removed from V and 4 bases from J, the gap between germline ends came to 12 bases. The V gene's germline CDR1 is LNHNV and CDR2 YYDKDF (reference sequence). The CDR3 sequence: CATSSADGGETQYF. As DNA, the CDR3 is TGTGCCACCAGCAGCGCCGATGGGGGAGAGACCCAGTACTTC.

This clonotype appeared many times. This sequence joins TRBV7-6 and TRBJ1-2; TRBD1 agrees at 9 bases. V trimming: 5 bases; J trimming: 2 bases; junction bases outside the gene matches: 3. From germline, CDR1 is SGHVS and CDR2 FNYEAQ. The CDR3 runs 14 residues. Here the CDR3 reads CASSEGQGNYGYTF. The CDR3 DNA is TGTGCCAGCAGCGAGGGACAGGGAAACTATGGCTACACCTTC.

This clonotype was detected many times. V gene TRBV28 combines with J gene TRBJ1-5, with 9 bases aligning to TRBD1. Trimming removed 5 bases from V and 3 bases from J; junction bases left unmatched: 5. CDR1 is MDHEN, CDR2 SYDVKM, per germline. The CDR3 runs to 15 residues. The CDR3 sequence is CASSPGTGNNQPQHF. The CDR3 bases are TGTGCCAGCAGTCCCGGGACAGGGAACAATCAGCCCCAGCATTTT.

The chain has TRBV14 and TRBJ1-2, with D perhaps matching TRBD1 (5 bases). Trimming left V 0 bases short and J 4 bases short, with 9 bases between. The CDR3 extends over 14 amino acids. Germline V gene lookup returns CDR1 SGHDN and CDR2 FVKESK. The CDR3 is CASSQDRESYGYTF. For the CDR3, the DNA is TGTGCCAGCAGCCAAGACAGGGAGAGCTATGGCTACACCTTC.

This clonotype was observed at least ten times. CDR3 residues: CASSEPQTGKSPLHF. For the CDR3, the DNA is TGTGCCAGCAGTGAACCTCAGACAGGGAAATCACCCCTCCACTTT. The genes are TRBV2 and TRBJ1-6, with TRBD1 matching over 7 bases. Germline V gene lookup returns CDR1 SNHLY and CDR2 FYNNEI. J gave up 10 bases and V 2 bases, and 8 bases lay outside the gene matches. This CDR3 is built from 15 residues.

CDR3 protein: CASLVVAEAFF. In DNA, the CDR3 is TGTGCCAGCTTAGTCGTCGCTGAAGCTTTCTTT. The chain recombines TRBV7-2 with TRBJ1-1; unclear D gene. Trimming cost V 8 bases and J 6 bases, with 10 bases left between them. The CDR3 runs to 11 residues. In germline, CDR1 is SGHTA, CDR2 FQGNSA.

In its sample, this clonotype was seen many times. V is TRBV15 and J is TRBJ2-5, with 8 bases matching TRBD2. Losses at the gene ends were 5 bases for V and 2 bases for J; bases not matched to a gene: 4. This CDR3 is 14 amino acids long. The germline V gene encodes CDR1 LNHNV and CDR2 YYDKDF (reference sequence). The CDR3 is CATSDSGTQETQYF. Here the CDR3 DNA reads TGTGCCACCAGCGATAGCGGGACACAAGAGACCCAGTACTTC.

This clonotype has at least ten counts. The V call is TRBV28, the J call TRBJ1-1, with 8 bases lining up with TRBD1. CDR1 is MDHEN and CDR2 is SYDVKM in the germline V gene. V shed 6 bases, J shed 5 bases, and the junction held 8 bases outside the gene matches. The CDR3 runs to 14 residues. The CDR3 sequence: CASSAPQGATEAFF. The CDR3 bases are TGTGCCAGCAGCGCACCCCAGGGGGCAACTGAAGCTTTCTTT. Using reference TRBV28 and TRBJ1-1 for the parts outside the CDR3, the full variable domain is DVKVTQSSRYLVKRTGEKVFLECVQDMDHENMFWYRQDPGLGLRLIYFSYDVKMKEKGDIPEGYSVSREKKERFSLILESASTNQTSMYLCASSAPQGATEAFFGQGTRLTVV.

This clonotype was picked up many times. The V call is TRBV12-3 or TRBV12-4, the J call TRBJ2-3; TRBD2 matches 7 bases. V dropped 2 bases and J dropped 2; count of bases not matched to a gene: 4. CDR3 length equals 15 residues. The CDR3: CASSLREGYTDTQYF. Written as DNA, the CDR3 is TGTGCCAGCAGTTTAAGGGAGGGTTACACAGATACGCAGTATTTT.

There are many counts of this clonotype. This chain uses TRBV2 with TRBJ1-2; D not resolved. In germline, CDR1 is SNHLY, CDR2 FYNNEI. The V end was cut by 8 bases, the J end by 1 base, with 14 bases between. This CDR3 spans 14 amino acids. CDR3 nucleotides: TGTGCCAGCTTAATGGAAGCCTTTAACTATGGCTACACCTTC. Translated: CASLMEAFNYGYTF.

Only a few counts were recorded for this clonotype. The CDR3 region is CSARDPRMISGNTIYF. In DNA, the CDR3 is TGCAGTGCTAGAGATCCCCGGATGATCTCTGGAAACACCATATATTTT. V is TRBV20-1 and J is TRBJ1-3; D ambiguous. The germline V gene encodes CDR1 DFQATT and CDR2 SNEGSKA (reference sequence). Trimming removed 0 bases at V and 0 bases at J, with 12 bases between. The CDR3 has 16 residues.

This clonotype was detected only a few times. An end of the junction differs from the germline gene, which may be a read error. The chain is built from TRBV7-7 and TRBJ1-2, with TRBD1 as a possible D gene (6 bases). Per germline, CDR1 SSHAT and CDR2 FNYEAQ (reference sequence). This CDR3 comprises 14 residues. The CDR3 loop reads CASSPLGGTYGYTF. The CDR3 region has the DNA TGTGCTAGCAGCCCGCTAGGGGGGACCTATGGCTACACCTTC.

This chain connects TRBV20-1 to TRBJ2-3, with 13 bases aligning to TRBD2. The CDR3 runs to 14 residues. In germline, CDR1 is DFQATT, CDR2 SNEGSKA (reference sequence). V lost 6 bases and J lost 8; bases outside the gene matches: 8. CDR3 bases: TGCAGTGCGGCACTAGCGGGAGGGCCGGGTACGCAGTATTTT. Encoded protein: CSAALAGGPGTQYF.